This TCR beta chain appears in the sequencing data of a study of blood T cell repertoires in COVID-19. Overall study context: There were acute and convalescent COVID-19 samples, and they came from the United States, Italy and Spain. T cells, B-cell-depleted T cells, or PBMCs provided the cDNA or gDNA that served as material.

Germline V CDR1 and CDR2: SGHAT, FQDESV (reference sequence). CDR3 length: 15 residues. V dropped 6 bases and J dropped 10; count of bases not matched to a gene: 14. Original processing methods: Amplifying reference gene primers gave estimates of nucleated cell counts. The assay was immunoSEQ multiplex PCR, and TCRdb's table has in-frame clones only and misses some. Clonal size and the V and J genes are those of that table, whereas D and trimming came from the DNA. Among 80,000 to 90,000 clones, more than 60% were seen once, and the ten largest hold approximately 11%. There are a few counts of this clone.

What was sequenced was peripheral blood. This TCR was sampled from a man in his 70s with acute or convalescent COVID-19. V and J are TRBV11-1 and TRBJ2-1; TRBD1 matches 8 bases. CDR3 sequence reads: CASSPHRGSIYEQFF. The CDR3 DNA reads as TGTGCCAGCAGTCCTCACAGGGGGAGTATTTACGAGCAGTTCTTC.